This T cell receptor beta chain emerged from a study of blood T cell repertoires in COVID-19. Looking at the study overall: Whether acute or convalescent, the COVID-19 samples came from the United States, Italy and Spain. PBMCs, B-cell-depleted T cells, or T cells were the source of the cDNA or gDNA that made up the material.

The V end lost 2 bases, the J end lost 5 bases, and 15 bases lay between the germline ends. Looked up from germline, CDR1 is SGHNT and CDR2 is YENEEA. This CDR3 comprises 15 residues. This clone was recorded once. Original processing notes: Reference gene primer amplification gave nucleated cell count estimates. Assay used: immunoSEQ multiplex PCR; TCRdb lists only in-frame clones, some missing. The D gene and trimming were derived from the DNA, and the V and J assignments and clone size from that table. The table has about 90,000 clones, 90% seen once. The sequencing sample was made of peripheral blood. This sequence originates from a man aged 45-65 years with acute or convalescent COVID-19. The chain joins TRBV11-3 to TRBJ2-5; D is possibly TRBD1 (6 bases). The CDR3 bases are TGTGCCAGCAGCTTATCCCAGGGGTTAGGGGAGACCCAGTACTTC. Its protein product is CASSLSQGLGETQYF.